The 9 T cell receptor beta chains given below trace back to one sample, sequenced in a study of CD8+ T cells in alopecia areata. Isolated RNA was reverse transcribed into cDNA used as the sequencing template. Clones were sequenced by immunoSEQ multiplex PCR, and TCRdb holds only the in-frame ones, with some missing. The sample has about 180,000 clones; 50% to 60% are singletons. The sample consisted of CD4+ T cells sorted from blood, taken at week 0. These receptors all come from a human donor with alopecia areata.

DNA for the CDR3: TGTGCCAGCAGCCCTACCCTCGGGGAGCAAGAGACCCAGTACTTC. This sequence encodes CASSPTLGEQETQYF. This chain connects TRBV11-2 to TRBJ2-5, with a tentative D call TRBD2 (5 bases). This CDR3 is built from 15 residues. The ends were cut back, 5 bases at V and 2 bases at J, with 15 bases in the middle. Germline V gene lookup returns CDR1 SGHAT and CDR2 FQNNGV.

CDR3 residues: CSVQGQGSGANVLTF. The CDR3 bases are TGCAGCGTGCAGGGACAGGGGAGTGGGGCCAACGTCCTGACTTTC. The chain carries TRBV29-1 and TRBJ2-6; TRBD1 matches at 10 bases. CDR3 length: 15 residues. Germline V gives CDR1 SQVTM, CDR2 ANQGSEA. The ends lost 6 bases at V and 3 bases at J; junction bases unmatched: 5.

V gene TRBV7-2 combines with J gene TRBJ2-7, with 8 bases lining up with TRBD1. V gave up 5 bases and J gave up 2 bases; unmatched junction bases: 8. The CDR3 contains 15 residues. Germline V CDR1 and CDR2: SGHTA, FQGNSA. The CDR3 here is CASSPWTGLAYEQYF. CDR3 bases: TGTGCCAGCAGCCCATGGACAGGGCTTGCCTACGAGCAGTACTTC.

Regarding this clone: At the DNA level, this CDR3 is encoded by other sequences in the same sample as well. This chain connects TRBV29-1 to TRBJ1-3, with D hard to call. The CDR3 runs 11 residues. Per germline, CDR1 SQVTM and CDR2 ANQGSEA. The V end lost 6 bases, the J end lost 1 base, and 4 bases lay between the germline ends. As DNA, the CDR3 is TGCAGCGTAAGGTCTGGAAACACCATATATTTT. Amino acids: CSVRSGNTIYF.

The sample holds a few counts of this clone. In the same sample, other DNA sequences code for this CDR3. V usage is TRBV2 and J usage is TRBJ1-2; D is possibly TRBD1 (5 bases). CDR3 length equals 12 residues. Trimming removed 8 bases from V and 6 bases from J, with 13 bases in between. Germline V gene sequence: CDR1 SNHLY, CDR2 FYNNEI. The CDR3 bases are TGTGCCAGCGCTCCAGACAGTCATGGCTACACCTTC. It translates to CASAPDSHGYTF. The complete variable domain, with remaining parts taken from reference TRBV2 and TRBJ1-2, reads EPEVTQTPSHQVTQMGQEVILRCVPISNHLYFYWYRQILGQKVEFLVSFYNNEISEKSEIFDDQFSVERPDGSNFTLKIRSTKLEDSAMYFCASAPDSHGYTFGSGTRLTVV.

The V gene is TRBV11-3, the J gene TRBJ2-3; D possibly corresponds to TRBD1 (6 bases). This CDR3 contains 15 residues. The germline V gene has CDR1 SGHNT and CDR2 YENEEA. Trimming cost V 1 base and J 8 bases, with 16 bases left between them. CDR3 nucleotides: TGTGCCAGCAGCTTAGTGCGAACAGGGCACAGTACGCAGTATTTT. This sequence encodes CASSLVRTGHSTQYF.

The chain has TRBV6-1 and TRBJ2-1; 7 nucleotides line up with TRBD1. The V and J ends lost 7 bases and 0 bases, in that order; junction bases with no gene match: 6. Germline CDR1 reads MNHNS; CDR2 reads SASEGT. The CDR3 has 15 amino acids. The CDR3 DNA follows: TGTGCCAGCACCGAGGGGGCACTCTCCTACAATGAGCAGTTCTTC. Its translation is CASTEGALSYNEQFF.

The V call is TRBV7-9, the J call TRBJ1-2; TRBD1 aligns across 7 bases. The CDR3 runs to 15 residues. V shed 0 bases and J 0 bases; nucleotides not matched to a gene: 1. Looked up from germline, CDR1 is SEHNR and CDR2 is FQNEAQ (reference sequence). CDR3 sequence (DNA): TGTGCCAGCAGCTTAGCAGGGGGCGCTAACTATGGCTACACCTTC. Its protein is CASSLAGGANYGYTF.

This CDR3 is CASSERRTFSGANVLTF. CDR3 DNA: TGTGCCAGCAGTGAAAGGCGGACTTTCTCTGGGGCCAACGTCCTGACTTTC. The rearrangement links TRBV6-1 to TRBJ2-6; possible D gene TRBD2, 5 bases. This CDR3 comprises 17 residues. Germline V gives CDR1 MNHNS, CDR2 SASEGT. V shed 2 bases and J shed 0 bases, with 11 bases lying between them.